Each of the 7 T cell receptor beta chains below was sequenced from the same sample in a study of blood T cell repertoires in COVID-19. TCRdb keeps only in-frame clones here, not all; method: immunoSEQ multiplex PCR. The repertoire consists of more than 120,000 clones, with more than 75% occurring once and the leading ten covering 8.6%. The sequenced material came from peripheral blood. These receptors were collected from a woman aged 50 to 65 with active or convalescent COVID-19.

This chain uses TRBV10-3 with TRBJ2-3; TRBD2 agrees at 12 bases. The CDR3 is 14 residues long. V dropped 6 bases and J dropped 3; count of bases not matched to a gene: 1. Per the germline V gene, CDR1 is ENHRY and CDR2 is SYGVKD. The CDR3 nucleotides read TGTGCCATCAGCGGACTAGCGGGGACAGATACGCAGTATTTT. Its protein is CAISGLAGTDTQYF.

The V and J genes are TRBV7-2 and TRBJ1-5; D may be TRBD1 (5 bases). V was pared by 2 bases and J by 1 base, with 12 bases between. The CDR3 runs to 16 residues. The germline gives CDR1 SGHTA, CDR2 FQGNSA. CDR3 sequence (DNA): TGTGCCAGCAGCTTATTGGGGCGGGAAAGCAATCAGCCCCAGCATTTT. Translation gives CASSLLGRESNQPQHF.

This chain links TRBV7-3 with TRBJ1-1, with a possible D match to TRBD1 (6 bases). The V gene lost 5 bases and the J gene lost 2 bases, with 18 bases spanning the gap. Germline CDR1 and CDR2: SGHTA and FQGTGA. The CDR3 runs 16 residues. CDR3 region: CASSPQGRPGNTEAFF. The DNA for the CDR3 is TGTGCCAGCAGCCCCCAGGGGCGGCCAGGCAACACTGAAGCTTTCTTT. Full variable domain (rest looked up from reference TRBV7-3 and TRBJ1-1): GAGVSQTPSNKVTEKGKYVELRCDPISGHTALYWYRQSLGQGPEFLIYFQGTGAADDSGLPNDRFFAVRPEGSVSTLKIQRTERGDSAVYLCASSPQGRPGNTEAFFGQGTRLTVV.

DNA of the CDR3: TGTGCCAGCATCCTACTAGCGGGGAGAGAGCAGTTCTTC. Translating gives CASILLAGREQFF. This rearrangement joins TRBV7-9 to TRBJ2-1, with TRBD2 matching 10 bases. Germline loops: CDR1 SEHNR, CDR2 FQNEAQ (reference sequence). The CDR3 loop spans 13 amino acids. Trimming cost V 7 bases and J 10 bases; bases outside gene matches: 7. Looking up the rest from reference TRBV7-9 and TRBJ2-1 gives the full variable domain: DTGVSQNPRHKITKRGQNVTFRCDPISEHNRLYWYRQTLGQGPEFLTYFQNEAQLEKSRLLSDRFSAERPKGSFSTLEIQRTEQGDSAMYLCASILLAGREQFFGPGTRLTVL.

J is TRBJ1-3 and V is TRBV28; tentatively, D is TRBD1 (5 bases). CDR1 is MDHEN, CDR2 SYDVKM, per germline. CDR3 length: 17 residues. The V end lost 3 bases, the J end lost 2 bases, and 17 bases lay between the germline ends. CDR3 nucleotides: TGTGCCAGCAGTTTTATTCAGGGAAGTAGGACTGGAAACACCATATATTTT. This codes for CASSFIQGSRTGNTIYF.

This sequence joins TRBV5-1 and TRBJ2-5; 14 bases fit TRBD2. Trimming cost V 0 bases and J 4 bases; bases outside gene matches: 2. Germline V lookup: CDR1 SGHRS, CDR2 YFSETQ. CDR3 length: 16 amino acids. The CDR3 here is CASSLEGTSGRETQYF. The CDR3 bases are TGCGCCAGCAGCTTGGAGGGGACTAGCGGGAGAGAGACCCAGTACTTC.

V gene TRBV30 combines with J gene TRBJ2-7, with a possible D match to TRBD1 (5 bases). Germline CDR1 and CDR2: GTSNPN and SVGIG (reference sequence). Trimming shortened V by 1 base and J by 2 bases, and 9 bases separated the two germline ends. CDR3 length equals 13 residues. This CDR3 is CAWSELGAYEQYF. The CDR3 DNA reads TGTGCCTGGAGTGAGTTAGGGGCCTACGAGCAGTACTTC.